This T cell receptor (beta chain) is from a study of OX40 agonist ivuxolimab in advanced cancers. The overall study: Three patients had partial responses: one hepatocellular carcinoma, two cutaneous melanoma.

CDR1 and CDR2 (germline): SNHLY, FYNNEI. The V and J ends lost 8 bases and 4 bases, in that order; junction bases with no gene match: 4. The CDR3 loop spans 15 amino acids. TCRdb's table, derived via immunoSEQ multiplex PCR, lists solely in-frame clones and lacks some. The sample consists of around 72,000 clones, 80% to 90% of them appearing once. The clonotype was recovered from an adult with an advanced solid tumor such as melanoma, head and neck, liver or kidney cancer. The input for sequencing was CD4+ or CD8+ T cells sorted from blood, taken in a trial of the OX40 agonist ivuxolimab. The chain uses TRBV2 and TRBJ2-2; TRBD2 agrees at 13 bases. For the CDR3, the DNA is TGTGCCAGCGGACTAGCGGGAGCCACCACCGGGGAGCTGTTTTTT. Amino acids: CASGLAGATTGELFF.